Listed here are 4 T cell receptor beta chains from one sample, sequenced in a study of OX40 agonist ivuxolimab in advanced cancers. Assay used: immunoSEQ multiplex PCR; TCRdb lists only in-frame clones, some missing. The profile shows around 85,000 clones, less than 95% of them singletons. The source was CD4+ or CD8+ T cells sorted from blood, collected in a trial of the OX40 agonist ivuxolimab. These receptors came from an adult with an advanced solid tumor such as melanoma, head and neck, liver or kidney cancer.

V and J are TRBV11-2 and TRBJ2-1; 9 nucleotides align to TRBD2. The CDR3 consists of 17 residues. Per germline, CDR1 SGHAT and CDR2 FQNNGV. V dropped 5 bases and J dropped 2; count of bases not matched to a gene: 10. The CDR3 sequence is CASSKGLADITYNEQFF. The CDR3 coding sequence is TGTGCCAGCAGCAAGGGACTAGCCGACATTACCTACAATGAGCAGTTCTTC.

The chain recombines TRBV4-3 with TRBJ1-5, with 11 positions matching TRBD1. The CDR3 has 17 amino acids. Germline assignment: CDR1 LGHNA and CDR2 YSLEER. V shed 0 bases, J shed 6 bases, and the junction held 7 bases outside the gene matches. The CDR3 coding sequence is TGCGCCAGCAGCCAAGATGAGTGGACAGGGGGCGGTCAGCCCCAGCATTTT. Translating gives CASSQDEWTGGGQPQHF.

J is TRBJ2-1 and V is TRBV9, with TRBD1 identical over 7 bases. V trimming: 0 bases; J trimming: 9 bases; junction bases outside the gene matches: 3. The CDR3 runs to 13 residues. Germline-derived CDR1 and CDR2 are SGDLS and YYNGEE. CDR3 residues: CASSVGGQSEQFF. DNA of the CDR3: TGTGCCAGCAGCGTAGGGGGACAGAGTGAGCAGTTCTTC.

The CDR3 nucleotides read TGTGCCAGCAGGGGGAGAAAATCCTCCTACAATGAGCAGTTCTTC. Translated, it gives CASRGRKSSYNEQFF. The genes are TRBV28 and TRBJ2-1; D may be TRBD2 (5 bases). There are 15 residues in the CDR3. Trimming took off 6 bases at V and 0 bases at J, with 12 bases between the two ends. CDR1 and CDR2 from the germline V gene are MDHEN and SYDVKM.